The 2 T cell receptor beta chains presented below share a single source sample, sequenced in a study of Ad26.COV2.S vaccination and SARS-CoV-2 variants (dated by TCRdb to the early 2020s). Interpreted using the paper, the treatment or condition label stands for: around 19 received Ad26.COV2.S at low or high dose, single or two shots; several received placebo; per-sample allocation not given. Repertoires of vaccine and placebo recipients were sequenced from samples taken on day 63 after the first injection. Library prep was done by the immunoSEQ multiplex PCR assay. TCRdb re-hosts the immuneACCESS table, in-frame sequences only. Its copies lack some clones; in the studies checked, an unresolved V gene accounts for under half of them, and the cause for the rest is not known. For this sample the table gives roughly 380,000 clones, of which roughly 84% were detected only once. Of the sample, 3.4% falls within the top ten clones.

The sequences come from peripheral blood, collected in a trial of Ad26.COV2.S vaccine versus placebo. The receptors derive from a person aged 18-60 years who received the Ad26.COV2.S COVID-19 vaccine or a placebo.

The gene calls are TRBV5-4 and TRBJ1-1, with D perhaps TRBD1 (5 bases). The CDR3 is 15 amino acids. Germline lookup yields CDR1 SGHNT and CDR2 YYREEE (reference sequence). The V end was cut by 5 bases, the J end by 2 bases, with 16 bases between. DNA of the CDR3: TGTGCCAGCAGTACTGGGGGGGGGAAAAACACTGAAGCTTTCTTT. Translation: CASSTGGGKNTEAFF.

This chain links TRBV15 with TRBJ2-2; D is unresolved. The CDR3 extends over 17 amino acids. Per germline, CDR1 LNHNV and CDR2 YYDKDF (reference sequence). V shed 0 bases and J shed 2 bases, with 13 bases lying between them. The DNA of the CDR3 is TGTGCCACCAGCAGAGATTCAGGAAGGGATAACACCGGGGAGCTGTTTTTT. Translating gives CATSRDSGRDNTGELFF.